The clone carrying this T cell receptor beta chain was seen repeatedly, ten times or more. What it binds is unknown. Time point here: newly diagnosed GD, antithyroid drugs for less than 3 months. The TCR library was made from RNA that had been extracted from PBMCs in TRIzol. Patients of an endocrinology department in Xi'an, China, were included. Germline trimming cut 8 bases from V and 3 bases from J; bases unmatched to any gene: 5. This CDR3 spans 13 amino acids. The V gene's germline CDR1 is MDHEN and CDR2 SYDVKM. This entry is derived from a study of regulatory T cells in long-lasting Graves disease. Study summary: Newly diagnosed Graves' patients took antithyroid drugs under 3 months. Findings and caveats of the study: Persistent disease favored TRBV28, TRBJ1-2 and TRBJ2-5.

HTBI primers from iRepertoire and Arm-PCR of CDR3 regions yielded the TCR beta libraries. Via MiXCR, TCRdb re-called the multiplex PCR reads, giving one row per CDR3 protein. The top ten hold approximately 12% of the sample, which has 550,000 to 700,000 distinct CDR3 sequences, about 16% seen once. This sample was shared with a second study, whose subject was T cells in Graves' hyperthyroidism and ophthalmopathy. That source adds: The HTBI primer set was used in a first-round RT-PCR of the TCR CDR3.

The sample in question was peripheral blood mononuclear cells (PBMCs), obtained at new diagnosis, from a patient treated with antithyroid drugs. The rearrangement links TRBV28 to TRBJ2-7, with 9 positions matching TRBD2. The source of this sequence is a young man with Graves disease. The CDR3 bases are TGTGCCAGCGAGGTAGCGGGGGACTACGAGCAGTACTTC. Residues: CASEVAGDYEQYF.